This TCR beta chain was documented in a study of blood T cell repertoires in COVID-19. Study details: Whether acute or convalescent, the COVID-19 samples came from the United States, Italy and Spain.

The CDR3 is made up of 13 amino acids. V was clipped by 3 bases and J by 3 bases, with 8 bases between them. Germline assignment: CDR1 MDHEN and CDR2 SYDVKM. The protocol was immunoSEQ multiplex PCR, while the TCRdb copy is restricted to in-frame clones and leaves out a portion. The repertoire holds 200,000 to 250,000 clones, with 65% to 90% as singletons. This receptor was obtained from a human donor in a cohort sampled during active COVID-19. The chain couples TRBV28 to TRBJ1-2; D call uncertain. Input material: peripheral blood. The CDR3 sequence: CASSFRGDYGYTF. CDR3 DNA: TGTGCCAGCAGTTTTCGGGGTGACTATGGCTACACCTTC.